The 4 T cell receptor beta chains presented below share a single source sample, sequenced in a study of T cell changes during pregnancy in multiple sclerosis. Here immunoSEQ multiplex PCR was the method, and the copy in TCRdb shows in-frame clones only, minus some. The profile covers 90,000 to 120,000 clones, with approximately 93% appearing a single time and about 3% taken by the ten largest. Sequenced material: peripheral blood, taken after pregnancy. The receptors shown here come from a female donor with multiple sclerosis, enrolled in a pregnancy study.

This clone appeared once. The V call is TRBV11-2, the J call TRBJ2-2; TRBD2 is a possible D gene (6 bases). This CDR3 is 14 amino acids long. V was shortened by 4 bases and J by 6 bases, with 12 bases between the two germline ends. Germline assignment: CDR1 SGHAT and CDR2 FQNNGV. For the CDR3, the DNA is TGTGCCAGCAGCTCCCATGGAGGGTCCGGGGAGCTGTTTTTT. It specifies CASSSHGGSGELFF.

This chain links TRBV7-2 with TRBJ1-5, with D possibly matching TRBD1 (6 bases). The CDR3 covers 15 residues. Per the germline V gene, CDR1 is SGHTA and CDR2 is FQGNSA. Trimming took 4 bases from V and 6 from J, leaving 16 bases between them. The CDR3 region is CASSSRGVGGQPQHF. In nucleotides, the CDR3 is TGTGCCAGCAGCTCCAGGGGTGTGGGTGGTCAGCCCCAGCATTTT.

This chain joins TRBV6-1 and TRBJ2-5; 9 nucleotides align to TRBD2. Looked up from germline, CDR1 is MNHNS and CDR2 is SASEGT. The CDR3 has 14 amino acids. The junction had 3 bases not matched to a gene; V was cut back by 3 bases and J by 4 bases. The DNA of the CDR3 is TGTGCCAGCAGTGAGGGGCGGGGGGGAGAGACCCAGTACTTC. It is translated as CASSEGRGGETQYF.

In this sample, this clone turned up once. This chain connects TRBV11-2 to TRBJ2-1, with TRBD1 matching 10 bases. J was trimmed by 2 bases and V by 4 bases; bases with no gene match: 8. Germline CDR1 SGHAT, CDR2 FQNNGV. This CDR3 region has 17 residues. The CDR3 DNA follows: TGTGCCAGCAGCTATACTGTTGGGACAGGGGCCTACAATGAGCAGTTCTTC. Translated, it gives CASSYTVGTGAYNEQFF.